Following are 26 T cell receptor beta chains from one sample sequenced in a study of shared clonotypes between healthy human individuals (dated by TCRdb to about 2020). The receptor library was made with the immunoSEQ multiplex PCR assay. What TCRdb holds here is the immuneACCESS table cut down to in-frame rearrangements. Part of the clones is not present; checked against another copy, under half of the missing clones reflect an unresolved V gene, and the others are unexplained. The sample table lists about 700,000 clones, around two thirds of them with a count of one. The top ten clones comprise approximately 1.8% of the sample. Material for sequencing was memory CD4+ T cells sorted from blood. The cell subset or site label, as the study defines it: CD45RA-negative fraction. These receptors were collected from a woman younger than 45 in good health.

This clone was seen only a few times. This chain links TRBV6-1 with TRBJ2-2; 8 bases line up with TRBD2. This CDR3 is built from 14 residues. After removal of 8 bases from V and 5 bases from J, the junction contained 7 bases not matched to a gene. The V gene's germline CDR1 is MNHNS and CDR2 SASEGT. In DNA form, the CDR3 reads TGTGCCAGCTACCGGGGGGGGGCGACCGGGGAGCTGTTTTTT. Translating gives CASYRGGATGELFF.

V gene TRBV30 combines with J gene TRBJ2-1; tentatively, D is TRBD1 or TRBD2 (5 bases each). The ends were cut back, 2 bases at V and 7 bases at J, with 18 bases in the middle. Germline loops: CDR1 GTSNPN, CDR2 SVGIG (reference sequence). The CDR3 is 15 residues long. CDR3 sequence: CAWSQAGTHLNEQFF. CDR3 DNA: TGTGCCTGGAGTCAAGCAGGGACCCATCTTAATGAGCAGTTCTTC.

The count of this clone is one. This specimen includes other DNA sequences encoding the same CDR3. This sequence joins TRBV5-6 and TRBJ2-7; unclear D gene. V was trimmed by 0 bases and J by 1 base, leaving 8 bases between them. In germline, CDR1 is SGHDT, CDR2 YYEEEE. This CDR3 spans 14 amino acids. The CDR3, as DNA: TGTGCCAGCAGCTTGGTCGGCAGATCCTACGAGCAGTACTTC. Protein sequence: CASSLVGRSYEQYF.

In this sample, this clone turned up once. The V and J genes are TRBV2 and TRBJ1-5; TRBD1 might be the D (5 bases). The V and J ends lost 7 bases and 4 bases respectively, with 8 bases between them. Per the germline V gene, CDR1 is SNHLY and CDR2 is FYNNEI. The CDR3 sequence is 12 residues long. For the CDR3, the DNA is TGTGCCAGCATGGGGACTAATCAGCCCCAGCATTTT. It yields the protein CASMGTNQPQHF.

This clone is a singleton in its sample. The chain employs TRBV4-1 and TRBJ1-1; the match to TRBD1 covers 9 bases. The trim removed 6 bases at V and 1 base at J, leaving 9 bases unmatched. CDR3 length: 16 residues. Germline CDR1 MGHRA, CDR2 YSYEKL. The CDR3 DNA reads as TGCGCCAGCAGGGGGGGAACAGGGGGCGCGAACACTGAAGCTTTCTTT. This encodes CASRGGTGGANTEAFF.

The CDR3 DNA is TGTGCCAGTAGTACCCTCCGCCCCGGGACGGCTCTCAACAGGGTTTACTTC. Its protein is CASSTLRPGTALNRVYF. The V and J genes are TRBV19 and TRBJ2-4; D might be TRBD1 (6 bases). This CDR3 is 17 amino acids long. Germline-derived CDR1 and CDR2 are LNHDA and SQIVND (reference sequence). The V end lost 4 bases, the J end lost 16 bases, and 32 bases lay between the germline ends.

The chain links TRBV14 to TRBJ1-1; D is uncertain. Trimming took off 5 bases at V and 0 bases at J, with 7 bases between the two ends. The germline gives CDR1 SGHDN, CDR2 FVKESK. This CDR3 spans 13 amino acids. The DNA for the CDR3 is TGTGCCAGCAGCGGCCGGGTGAACACTGAAGCTTTCTTT. Its protein product is CASSGRVNTEAFF.

This clone was seen only a few times. The chain links TRBV18 to TRBJ2-1, with D possibly TRBD2 on 6 matching bases. The CDR3 is made up of 15 amino acids. From germline, CDR1 is KGHSH and CDR2 LQKENI. The ends were cut back, 4 bases at V and 3 bases at J, with 13 bases in the middle. In DNA form, the CDR3 reads TGTGCCAGCTCACGACCGGGAGATCTCTACAATGAGCAGTTCTTC. It encodes CASSRPGDLYNEQFF. The entire variable domain, with the rest obtained from reference TRBV18 and TRBJ2-1, is as follows: NAGVMQNPRHLVRRRGQEARLRCSPMKGHSHVYWYRQLPEEGLKFMVYLQKENIIDESGMPKERFSAEFPKEGPSILRIQQVVRGDSAAYFCASSRPGDLYNEQFFGPGTRLTVL.

This chain uses TRBV29-1 with TRBJ2-1; D remains unclear. The CDR3 has 13 amino acids. V lost 5 bases, J lost 7 bases, and 15 bases lay in between. The V gene's germline CDR1 is SQVTM and CDR2 ANQGSEA. The CDR3 region is CSVLKNVGNEQFF. The CDR3 bases are TGCAGCGTTCTAAAAAATGTAGGGAATGAGCAGTTCTTC.

V usage is TRBV5-1 and J usage is TRBJ2-7; 11 bases map to TRBD2. V trimming: 0 bases; J trimming: 2 bases; junction bases outside the gene matches: 7. CDR3 length equals 17 residues. From germline, CDR1 is SGHRS and CDR2 YFSETQ. CDR3 nucleotide sequence: TGCGCCAGCAGCTTGGCGGGGGGACTAGCGGCAACCTACGAGCAGTACTTC. Its protein is CASSLAGGLAATYEQYF. The complete variable domain, with remaining parts taken from reference TRBV5-1 and TRBJ2-7, reads KAGVTQTPRYLIKTRGQQVTLSCSPISGHRSVSWYQQTPGQGLQFLFEYFSETQRNKGNFPGRFSGRQFSNSRSEMNVSTLELGDSALYLCASSLAGGLAATYEQYFGPGTRLTVT.

V and J are TRBV10-1 and TRBJ2-7; no clear D gene. This CDR3 spans 12 amino acids. Germline-derived CDR1 and CDR2 are WNHNN and SYGVQD (reference sequence). V was clipped by 6 bases and J by 1 base, with 7 bases between them. The CDR3 DNA reads as TGCGCCAGCAGCCGATATTCCTACGAGCAGTACTTC. It translates to CASSRYSYEQYF.

This sequence joins TRBV15 and TRBJ2-7; D gene ambiguous. This CDR3 is built from 15 residues. V shed 1 base and J shed 0 bases, with 10 bases lying between them. The germline gives CDR1 LNHNV, CDR2 YYDKDF (reference sequence). In DNA, the CDR3 is TGTGCCACCAGCAGAGGGGGAACGAGCTCCTACGAGCAGTACTTC. The encoded protein is CATSRGGTSSYEQYF.

This clone is a singleton in its sample. The J gene is TRBJ1-1, the V gene TRBV18, with a tentative D call TRBD1 (6 bases). The germline V and J ends were trimmed by 1 base and 0 bases, with 12 bases remaining between them. This CDR3 contains 16 residues. The germline CDR1 and CDR2 sequences are KGHSH and LQKENI. CDR3 region: CASSPRTEPMNTEAFF. The CDR3 coding sequence is TGTGCCAGCTCACCACGGACAGAACCCATGAACACTGAAGCTTTCTTT.

This chain uses TRBV7-6 with TRBJ1-5, with TRBD1 identical over 7 bases. Germline assignment: CDR1 SGHVS and CDR2 FNYEAQ. The V segment lost 6 bases and the J segment 4 bases; nucleotides outside the gene matches: 6. CDR3 size: 14 residues. The CDR3 nucleotides are TGTGCCAGCAGTCCTCGGACAGGTAATCAGCCCCAGCATTTT. Residues: CASSPRTGNQPQHF. The variable domain in full, with the rest retrieved from reference TRBV7-6 and TRBJ1-5, is GAGVSQSPRYKVTKRGQDVALRCDPISGHVSLYWYRQALGQGPEFLTYFNYEAQQDKSGLPNDRFSAERPEGSISTLTIQRTEQRDSAMYRCASSPRTGNQPQHFGDGTRLSIL.

This clone appeared a few times. Here the CDR3 reads CAKVEAFF. The CDR3 coding sequence is TGTGCCAAAGTCGAAGCTTTCTTT. The V call is TRBV11-2, the J call TRBJ1-1; D is ambiguous. CDR3 size: 8 residues. The V gene's germline CDR1 is SGHAT and CDR2 FQNNGV. The V and J ends lost 10 bases and 8 bases respectively, with 5 bases between them.

The chain carries TRBV28 and TRBJ2-1, with 7 bases aligning to TRBD2. This CDR3 region has 13 residues. Trimming removed 1 base from V and 13 bases from J; junction bases left unmatched: 7. Germline lookup yields CDR1 MDHEN and CDR2 SYDVKM. DNA of the CDR3: TGTGCCAGCAGTTTATCGGGGGGATTGGTTCAGTTCTTC. Its protein product is CASSLSGGLVQFF.

In DNA form, the CDR3 reads TGTGCCAGCAGTGGACAGCTTAGTTCAGATACGCAGTATTTT. This sequence encodes CASSGQLSSDTQYF. The V call is TRBV2, the J call TRBJ2-3, with D possibly TRBD1 on 5 matching bases. The V end was cut by 4 bases, the J end by 4 bases, with 12 bases between. The CDR3 runs 14 residues. CDR1 and CDR2 (germline): SNHLY, FYNNEI.

This chain joins TRBV6-6 and TRBJ2-3, with 11 bases lining up with TRBD2. The germline gives CDR1 MNHNY, CDR2 SVGAGI (reference sequence). The V gene end was trimmed by 6 bases and the J gene end by 1 base; junction bases not matched to a gene: 3. The CDR3 contains 15 residues. Here the CDR3 DNA reads TGTGCCAGCAGCGTGGGACTAGCGGGCACAGATACGCAGTATTTT. Translating gives CASSVGLAGTDTQYF.

Regarding this clone: This may be a read error: a much more frequent sequence differs by one nucleotide. This chain uses TRBV30 with TRBJ2-3, with D perhaps given as TRBD1 or TRBD2 (5 bases each). Looked up from germline, CDR1 is GTSNPN and CDR2 is SVGIG (reference sequence). This CDR3 region has 17 residues. V was pared by 3 bases and J by 1 base, with 20 bases between. The DNA of the CDR3 is TGTGCCTGGAGCTTTCCTGAAGTGGGGGTGCGCACAGATACGCAGTATTTT. Encoded protein: CAWSFPEVGVRTDTQYF.

The J gene is TRBJ2-5, the V gene TRBV7-9; the D is unclear. V was trimmed by 5 bases and J by 5 bases, leaving 15 bases between them. The CDR3 extends over 14 amino acids. Germline V gene lookup returns CDR1 SEHNR and CDR2 FQNEAQ (reference sequence). CDR3 nucleotides: TGTGCCAGCAGCCCTAATGGCTCCTCTGAGACCCAGTACTTC. Residues: CASSPNGSSETQYF.

The chain couples TRBV5-6 to TRBJ2-3; D gene uncertain. V was cut by 5 bases and J by 6 bases, with 16 bases left in between. Looked up from germline, CDR1 is SGHDT and CDR2 is YYEEEE. CDR3 length: 14 amino acids. In DNA, the CDR3 is TGTGCCAGCAGTATAACGGGTAGGAAGGATACGCAGTATTTT. It yields the protein CASSITGRKDTQYF.

The chain is built from TRBV19 and TRBJ2-2; 7 bases match TRBD2. Trimming took 6 bases from V and 2 from J; bases not matched to a gene: 9. Germline CDR1 reads LNHDA; CDR2 reads SQIVND (reference sequence). This CDR3 region has 16 residues. This CDR3 reads CASSREAGRNTGELFF. In nucleotides, the CDR3 is TGTGCCAGTAGCCGAGAAGCGGGAAGAAACACCGGGGAGCTGTTTTTT.

On this clone: Germline and junction disagree at one end, which may indicate a read error. The genes are TRBV6-1 and TRBJ2-5, with TRBD2 matching over 9 bases. Germline CDR1 reads MNHNS; CDR2 reads SASEGT. The CDR3 spans 11 residues. CDR3 DNA sequence: TGTGCCAGCAGCTTTAGCGGGAGTCAGGACTTC. Amino acid sequence: CASSFSGSQDF.

The chain is built from TRBV18 and TRBJ1-1; D is unclear. Trimming removed 4 bases at V and 2 bases at J, with 14 bases between. The CDR3 has 15 residues. Germline V CDR1 and CDR2: KGHSH, LQKENI. CDR3 in DNA: TGTGCCAGCTCACTAGAAAAAACAAGAAACACTGAAGCTTTCTTT. The encoded protein is CASSLEKTRNTEAFF.

The gene calls are TRBV19 and TRBJ2-1; 9 bases agree with TRBD1. This CDR3 has 15 residues. Germline V CDR1 and CDR2: LNHDA, SQIVND (reference sequence). Trimming removed 8 bases from V and 5 bases from J; junction bases left unmatched: 10. The CDR3 loop reads CASRYRDRAHNEQFF. CDR3 DNA sequence: TGTGCCAGTCGCTACCGGGACAGGGCCCACAATGAGCAGTTCTTC.

This clone was recorded only once. V is TRBV7-2 and J is TRBJ2-7; D gene uncertain. The V end lost 5 bases, the J end lost 2 bases, and 13 bases lay between the germline ends. This CDR3 comprises 14 residues. Germline loops: CDR1 SGHTA, CDR2 FQGNSA. The DNA for the CDR3 is TGTGCCAGCAGCCCTAGGGTTCCTCCCTACGAGCAGTACTTC. It specifies CASSPRVPPYEQYF.